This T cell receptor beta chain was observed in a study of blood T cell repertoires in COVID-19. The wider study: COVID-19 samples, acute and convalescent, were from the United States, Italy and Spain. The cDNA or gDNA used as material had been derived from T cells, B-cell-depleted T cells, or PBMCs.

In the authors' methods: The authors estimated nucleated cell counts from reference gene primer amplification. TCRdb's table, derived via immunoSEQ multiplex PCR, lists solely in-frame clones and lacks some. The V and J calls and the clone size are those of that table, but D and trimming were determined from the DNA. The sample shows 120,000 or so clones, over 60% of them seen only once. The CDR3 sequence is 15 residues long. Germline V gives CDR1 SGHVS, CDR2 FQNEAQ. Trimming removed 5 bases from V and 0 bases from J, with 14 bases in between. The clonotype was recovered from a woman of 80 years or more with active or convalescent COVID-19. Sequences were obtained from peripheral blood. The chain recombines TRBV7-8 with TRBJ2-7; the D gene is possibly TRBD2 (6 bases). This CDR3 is CASSNKVGSSYEQYF. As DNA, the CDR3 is TGTGCCAGCAGCAACAAGGTCGGGAGCTCCTACGAGCAGTACTTC. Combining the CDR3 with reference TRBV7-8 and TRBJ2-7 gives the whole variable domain GAGVSQSPRYKVAKRGQDVALRCDPISGHVSLFWYQQALGQGPEFLTYFQNEAQLDKSGLPSDRFFAERPEGSVSTLKIQRTQQEDSAVYLCASSNKVGSSYEQYFGPGTRLTVT.